These 29 T cell receptor beta chains were sequenced from one sample in a study of blood T cell repertoires in COVID-19. The protocol was immunoSEQ multiplex PCR, while the TCRdb copy is restricted to in-frame clones and leaves out a portion. The sample shows some 69,000 clones, 75% to 85% of them seen only once. What was sequenced was peripheral blood. Every receptor here comes from a human donor in a cohort sampled during active COVID-19.

V and J are TRBV6-5 and TRBJ2-7; TRBD2 is a possible D gene (6 bases). Trimming left V 6 bases short and J 7 bases short, with 19 bases between. Germline values: CDR1 MNHEY, CDR2 SVGAGI. The CDR3 sequence is 14 residues long. For the CDR3, the DNA is TGTGCCAGCAGGAAGACGGGAGCCTCGGGGGAGCAGTACTTC. This encodes CASRKTGASGEQYF.

This clone was observed at least ten times. This rearrangement joins TRBV15 to TRBJ2-7, with 7 bases that match TRBD2. Germline CDR1 reads LNHNV; CDR2 reads YYDKDF (reference sequence). J gave up 2 bases and V 1 base, and 8 bases lay outside the gene matches. This CDR3 contains 16 residues. CDR3 sequence: CATSRGREGPTYEQYF. The CDR3 DNA sequence: TGTGCCACCAGCAGAGGGAGGGAGGGTCCTACCTACGAGCAGTACTTC.

The J gene is TRBJ2-7, the V gene TRBV6-6, with TRBD1 matching over 11 bases. Germline trimming cut 4 bases from V and 4 bases from J; bases unmatched to any gene: 6. The CDR3 contains 15 residues. Per the germline V gene, CDR1 is MNHNY and CDR2 is SVGAGI (reference sequence). In nucleotides, the CDR3 is TGTGCCAGCAGTTCACACGGACAGGGGGCTTACGAGCAGTACTTC. Translated, it gives CASSSHGQGAYEQYF.

The genes are TRBV29-1 and TRBJ2-7; 10 bases line up with TRBD1. This CDR3 is 12 amino acids long. The germline CDR1 and CDR2 sequences are SQVTM and ANQGSEA. V lost 7 bases and J lost 7; bases outside the gene matches: 7. In DNA, the CDR3 is TGCAGCGCTGGGGACAGGGGTGGAGAGCAGTACTTC. Translating gives CSAGDRGGEQYF.

This rearrangement joins TRBV5-1 to TRBJ1-1, with a tentative D call TRBD1 (6 bases). The CDR3 sequence is 15 residues long. Germline lookup yields CDR1 SGHRS and CDR2 YFSETQ. Trimming shortened V by 4 bases and J by 0 bases, and 13 bases separated the two germline ends. The CDR3 region is CASSPGDILNTEAFF. The CDR3 region has the DNA TGCGCCAGCAGCCCAGGGGACATCTTGAACACTGAAGCTTTCTTT. Variable domain in full (rest from reference TRBV5-1 and TRBJ1-1): KAGVTQTPRYLIKTRGQQVTLSCSPISGHRSVSWYQQTPGQGLQFLFEYFSETQRNKGNFPGRFSGRQFSNSRSEMNVSTLELGDSALYLCASSPGDILNTEAFFGQGTRLTVV.

This chain links TRBV11-3 with TRBJ2-7; 11 nucleotides match TRBD2. The junction had 6 bases not matched to a gene; V was cut back by 5 bases and J by 3 bases. This CDR3 is built from 15 residues. Germline V gene sequence: CDR1 SGHNT, CDR2 YENEEA. CDR3 in DNA: TGTGCCAGCAGCATAGCGGGAGGGCCTCTCTACGAGCAGTACTTC. It encodes CASSIAGGPLYEQYF.

This clone was detected only a few times. The chain has TRBV6-5 and TRBJ1-1; the match to TRBD1 covers 9 bases. The germline V gene encodes CDR1 MNHEY and CDR2 SVGAGI. Trimming took 5 bases from V and 3 from J; bases not matched to a gene: 4. The CDR3 consists of 14 residues. The CDR3 DNA sequence: TGTGCCAGCAGTAACAGGGGGCGTGACACTGAAGCTTTCTTT. This encodes CASSNRGRDTEAFF.

By sample share, this clone is medium-sized. The chain combines TRBV28 with TRBJ1-6; D perhaps matches TRBD1 (6 bases). The ends were cut back, 5 bases at V and 7 bases at J, with 15 bases in the middle. Germline loops: CDR1 MDHEN, CDR2 SYDVKM. This CDR3 has 15 residues. The CDR3 here is CASSLRTEGNSPLHF. The CDR3 coding sequence is TGTGCCAGCAGTCTGAGGACAGAAGGCAATTCACCCCTCCACTTT. Using reference TRBV28 and TRBJ1-6 for the parts outside the CDR3, the full variable domain is DVKVTQSSRYLVKRTGEKVFLECVQDMDHENMFWYRQDPGLGLRLIYFSYDVKMKEKGDIPEGYSVSREKKERFSLILESASTNQTSMYLCASSLRTEGNSPLHFGNGTRLTVT.

The V call is TRBV4-1, the J call TRBJ1-1, with D possibly matching TRBD1 (5 bases). The CDR3 is made up of 15 amino acids. Deletions cut 4 bases from V and 0 bases from J, with 12 bases between. The germline CDR1 and CDR2 sequences are MGHRA and YSYEKL. In DNA, the CDR3 is TGCGCCAGCAGCCGGACCGACAGCCTGAACACTGAAGCTTTCTTT. It translates to CASSRTDSLNTEAFF.

The sample holds a few counts of this clone. CDR3 residues: CASSAPPGQRRDEQFF. In nucleotides, the CDR3 is TGTGCCAGCAGCGCCCCGCCGGGACAGCGTCGGGATGAGCAGTTCTTC. The rearrangement joins TRBV5-6 to TRBJ2-1; 7 nucleotides agree with TRBD1. The CDR3 is 16 residues long. The germline CDR1 and CDR2 sequences are SGHDT and YYEEEE. With V trimmed by 4 bases and J by 8 bases, 15 bases remained unmatched.

There are a few counts of this clone. The chain carries TRBV5-1 and TRBJ2-5; D ambiguous. The length of the CDR3 is 19 residues. The germline V and J ends were trimmed by 4 bases and 1 base, with 26 bases remaining between them. Per the germline V gene, CDR1 is SGHRS and CDR2 is YFSETQ. CDR3 coding DNA: TGCGCCAGCAGCCGTGGGTCTTGGGCTGGTCGACCAACCCAAGAGACCCAGTACTTC. It specifies CASSRGSWAGRPTQETQYF.

This clone showed up just once. The chain recombines TRBV24-1 with TRBJ2-1; D is perhaps TRBD1 (5 bases). CDR1 is KGHDR and CDR2 is SFDVKD in the germline V gene. The CDR3 covers 13 residues. V lost 3 bases and J lost 8, with 10 bases in between. CDR3 region: CATSDNYRHEQFF. The CDR3 nucleotides read TGTGCCACCAGTGATAACTACAGGCATGAGCAGTTCTTC.

The rearrangement links TRBV5-1 to TRBJ2-3; possible D gene TRBD1, 5 bases. CDR3 length: 16 amino acids. From germline, CDR1 is SGHRS and CDR2 YFSETQ. The V and J ends lost 0 bases and 4 bases respectively, with 15 bases between them. The CDR3 is CASSLEKGQGPDTQYF. In DNA, the CDR3 is TGCGCCAGCAGCTTGGAGAAGGGGCAGGGCCCAGATACGCAGTATTTT.

The chain couples TRBV7-6 to TRBJ1-5, with TRBD1 identical over 10 bases. Germline V gene data show CDR1 as SGHVS and CDR2 as FNYEAQ. CDR3 size: 15 residues. J lost 6 bases, V lost 5 bases, and 7 bases had no gene match. Here the CDR3 DNA reads TGTGCCAGCAGCCCCGGGACAGGGGTTGGTCAGCCCCAGCATTTT. Residues: CASSPGTGVGQPQHF.

The chain couples TRBV19 to TRBJ2-5; TRBD1 agrees at 9 bases. The CDR3 runs 14 residues. Trimming removed 6 bases from V and 7 bases from J; junction bases left unmatched: 9. Germline assignment: CDR1 LNHDA and CDR2 SQIVND (reference sequence). In DNA, the CDR3 is TGTGCCAGTAGCCCCGGGACAGGGTGGGTGACCCAGTACTTC. The encoded protein is CASSPGTGWVTQYF. The variable domain in full, completed from reference TRBV19 and TRBJ2-5, reads DGGITQSPKYLFRKEGQNVTLSCEQNLNHDAMYWYRQDPGQGLRLIYYSQIVNDFQKGDIAEGYSVSREKKESFPLTVTSAQKNPTAFYLCASSPGTGWVTQYFGPGTRLLVL.

The J gene is TRBJ1-6, the V gene TRBV2; the match to TRBD1 covers 9 bases. This CDR3 has 17 residues. V trimming: 5 bases; J trimming: 5 bases; junction bases outside the gene matches: 10. Germline V gives CDR1 SNHLY, CDR2 FYNNEI. The CDR3 nucleotides are TGTGCCAGCAGTAATCCAGGGACAGGGTTCAATAATTCACCCCTCCACTTT. Amino acids: CASSNPGTGFNNSPLHF.

This chain joins TRBV5-1 and TRBJ2-7; perhaps TRBD2 as D (6 bases). Trimming removed 0 bases from V and 6 bases from J, with 19 bases in between. The germline gives CDR1 SGHRS, CDR2 YFSETQ. The CDR3 spans 16 residues. CDR3 nucleotides: TGCGCCAGCAGCTTGGGGGGGGACGCCATATCGGGCGAGCAGTACTTC. This translates into CASSLGGDAISGEQYF. The full variable domain, completed using reference TRBV5-1 and TRBJ2-7, is KAGVTQTPRYLIKTRGQQVTLSCSPISGHRSVSWYQQTPGQGLQFLFEYFSETQRNKGNFPGRFSGRQFSNSRSEMNVSTLELGDSALYLCASSLGGDAISGEQYFGPGTRLTVT.

J is TRBJ2-2 and V is TRBV20-1; tentative D call: TRBD2 (6 bases). V was clipped by 3 bases and J by 2 bases, with 16 bases between them. Per germline, CDR1 DFQATT and CDR2 SNEGSKA (reference sequence). The CDR3 sequence is 16 residues long. In DNA form, the CDR3 reads TGCAGTGCTAGTGGGCGTGGGGGGTTTAACACCGGGGAGCTGTTTTTT. It codes for CSASGRGGFNTGELFF.

This chain connects TRBV3-1 (or the pseudogene TRBV3-2) to TRBJ2-5, with D maybe TRBD1 (6 bases). Trimming took off 5 bases at V and 2 bases at J, with 9 bases between the two ends. CDR3 length equals 13 residues. The V gene's germline CDR1 is LGHDT and CDR2 YNNKEL (reference sequence). The CDR3 sequence: CASSYGQQETQYF. DNA for the CDR3: TGTGCCAGCAGCTACGGACAGCAAGAGACCCAGTACTTC.

The chain joins TRBV7-2 to TRBJ1-4; maybe TRBD1 (6 bases). From germline, CDR1 is SGHTA and CDR2 FQGNSA. With 5 bases removed from V and 7 bases from J, the gap between germline ends came to 14 bases. This CDR3 region has 14 residues. The CDR3 is CASSPQGGAEKLFF. CDR3 bases: TGTGCCAGCAGCCCACAAGGGGGAGCTGAAAAACTGTTTTTT.

The genes are TRBV6-6 and TRBJ2-3; possibly TRBD1 for D (5 bases). Trimming pared 8 bases from V and 0 bases from J, leaving 6 bases between. This CDR3 region has 12 residues. Germline values: CDR1 MNHNY, CDR2 SVGAGI (reference sequence). The CDR3: CASRQSTDTQYF. In DNA, the CDR3 is TGTGCCAGCCGACAGAGCACAGATACGCAGTATTTT.

In its sample, this clone was seen a few times. The V call is TRBV2, the J call TRBJ1-4, with D perhaps TRBD1 (6 bases). V shed 7 bases and J shed 8 bases, with 11 bases lying between them. CDR1 and CDR2 from the germline V gene are SNHLY and FYNNEI. This CDR3 spans 12 amino acids. CDR3 bases: TGTGCCAGCAACAGGGCTGGCGAAAAACTGTTTTTT. The encoded protein is CASNRAGEKLFF.

Only a few counts were recorded for this clone. This chain uses TRBV2 with TRBJ2-5; D may be TRBD2 (5 bases). Germline loops: CDR1 SNHLY, CDR2 FYNNEI. The V end was cut by 6 bases, the J end by 1 base, with 6 bases between. The CDR3 loop spans 12 amino acids. The CDR3 loop reads CASSGLQETQYF. CDR3 sequence (DNA): TGTGCCAGCAGCGGACTCCAAGAGACCCAGTACTTC.

The V and J genes are TRBV2 and TRBJ2-7; 9 bases match TRBD1. Germline trimming cut 7 bases from V and 6 bases from J; bases unmatched to any gene: 4. Looked up from germline, CDR1 is SNHLY and CDR2 is FYNNEI. The CDR3 runs to 12 residues. The CDR3 loop reads CASTRTGVEQYF. The CDR3 bases are TGTGCCAGCACCCGGACAGGGGTCGAGCAGTACTTC.

The chain has TRBV24-1 and TRBJ1-5, with D possibly matching TRBD1 (5 bases). CDR1 and CDR2 from the germline V gene are KGHDR and SFDVKD. There are 14 residues in the CDR3. V dropped 3 bases and J dropped 5 bases, with 10 bases sitting between them. In DNA, the CDR3 is TGTGCCACCAGTGATCCGTCCAGGGATCAGCCCCAGCATTTT. This gives the protein CATSDPSRDQPQHF.

This rearrangement joins TRBV7-2 to TRBJ2-5; 13 nucleotides match TRBD2. V gave up 5 bases and J gave up 5 bases; unmatched junction bases: 2. The CDR3 length is 14 residues. Looked up from germline, CDR1 is SGHTA and CDR2 is FQGNSA. The CDR3 sequence: CASSATSGGETQYF. CDR3 in DNA: TGTGCCAGCAGCGCGACTAGCGGGGGGGAGACCCAGTACTTC.

The chain has TRBV6-1 and TRBJ2-3; 14 nucleotides agree with TRBD2. The CDR3 runs to 19 residues. V lost 1 base and J lost 0; bases outside the gene matches: 6. Per germline, CDR1 MNHNS and CDR2 SASEGT. CDR3 protein: CASSEEGLAGALSTDTQYF. The CDR3 coding sequence is TGTGCCAGCAGTGAAGAGGGACTAGCGGGGGCCCTTAGCACAGATACGCAGTATTTT.

The chain links TRBV6-5 to TRBJ2-3; D not certain. Deletions cut 10 bases from V and 4 bases from J, with 18 bases between. The CDR3 sequence is 14 residues long. From germline, CDR1 is MNHEY and CDR2 SVGAGI. The CDR3 sequence: CATSRVLSADTQYF. As DNA, the CDR3 is TGTGCCACCTCTCGGGTACTATCAGCAGATACGCAGTATTTT.

This sequence joins TRBV24-1 and TRBJ1-4; 7 bases are shared with TRBD1. The CDR3 loop spans 17 amino acids. Germline lookup yields CDR1 KGHDR and CDR2 SFDVKD. V lost 7 bases, J lost 8 bases, and 18 bases stayed unmatched. CDR3 DNA sequence: TGTGCCACCAGCCCCGGAGATGGGAAGACAGGGTTCGAAAAACTGTTTTTT. This gives the protein CATSPGDGKTGFEKLFF.